Each of the 13 T cell receptor beta chains below was sequenced from the same sample in a study of T cell changes during pregnancy in multiple sclerosis. Sequenced by immunoSEQ multiplex PCR; TCRdb stores in-frame clones only, minus some. Of more than 80,000 clones listed, approximately 90% are singletons. Sequenced material: peripheral blood, taken after pregnancy. The receptors stem from a female donor with multiple sclerosis, enrolled in a pregnancy study.

The rearrangement links TRBV27 to TRBJ2-1; D is perhaps TRBD2 (6 bases). This CDR3 has 15 amino acids. V was shortened by 5 bases and J by 10 bases, with 21 bases between the two germline ends. Germline CDR1 is MNHEY and CDR2 is SMNVEV (reference sequence). CDR3 DNA: TGTGCCAGCAGTACATCTCCGGGACTTCTTGCGGAGCAGTTCTTC. Translation: CASSTSPGLLAEQFF.

This sequence joins TRBV9 and TRBJ1-1; 8 bases line up with TRBD1. J gave up 3 bases and V 0 bases, and 10 bases lay outside the gene matches. This CDR3 has 17 amino acids. Germline V lookup: CDR1 SGDLS, CDR2 YYNGEE. The CDR3 DNA is TGTGCCAGCAGCGTAGCGGCAGGGGGCTTGGGAGACACTGAAGCTTTCTTT. It yields the protein CASSVAAGGLGDTEAFF.

This clone turned up a few times. The CDR3 loop reads CASSLAARDRVAFF. CDR3 nucleotide sequence: TGTGCCAGCAGCTTAGCTGCTCGGGACAGGGTTGCTTTCTTT. This chain joins TRBV7-2 and TRBJ1-1; 9 nucleotides agree with TRBD1. The junction had 7 bases not matched to a gene; V was cut back by 0 bases and J by 11 bases. CDR3 size: 14 residues. From germline, CDR1 is SGHTA and CDR2 FQGNSA.

The rearrangement joins TRBV7-2 to TRBJ1-4, with D hard to call. Trimming took 4 bases from V and 11 from J, leaving 8 bases between them. The V gene's germline CDR1 is SGHTA and CDR2 FQGNSA. There are 11 residues in the CDR3. The CDR3 DNA reads as TGTGCCAGCAGCTCCGCGGGGAAACTGTTTTTT. Translating gives CASSSAGKLFF.

V and J are TRBV19 and TRBJ1-1; D is uncertain. The CDR3 is 12 amino acids. Trimming left V 3 bases short and J 7 bases short, with 9 bases between. CDR1 and CDR2 (germline): LNHDA, SQIVND (reference sequence). The CDR3 spells CASSMRWSEAFF. The CDR3, as DNA: TGTGCCAGTAGTATGAGGTGGAGTGAAGCTTTCTTT.

V usage is TRBV7-2 and J usage is TRBJ2-1, with 7 positions matching TRBD2. Germline CDR1 and CDR2: SGHTA and FQGNSA. The CDR3 has 15 residues. V dropped 5 bases and J dropped 2; count of bases not matched to a gene: 6. CDR3: CASSPGGGAYNEQFF. For the CDR3, the DNA is TGTGCCAGCAGCCCGGGCGGGGGAGCCTACAATGAGCAGTTCTTC.

CDR3 bases: TGTGCCAGCAGCCCGAGCGGGGGGGCCCCCGGGGAGCTGTTTTTT. Translated: CASSPSGGAPGELFF. The chain couples TRBV4-2 to TRBJ2-2, with TRBD2 matching 10 bases. The ends lost 4 bases at V and 6 bases at J; junction bases unmatched: 5. The CDR3 is made up of 15 amino acids. From germline, CDR1 is LGHNA and CDR2 YNFKEQ.

The chain links TRBV27 to TRBJ2-7, with no clear D. Per the germline V gene, CDR1 is MNHEY and CDR2 is SMNVEV (reference sequence). V was trimmed by 4 bases and J by 0 bases, leaving 10 bases between them. The CDR3 consists of 14 residues. The CDR3 bases are TGTGCCAGCAGTTCCCAGACACACTCCTACGAGCAGTACTTC. Amino acids: CASSSQTHSYEQYF.

The sample holds a few counts of this clone. The rearrangement joins TRBV6-1 to TRBJ1-5; D not resolved. V was cut by 3 bases and J by 7 bases, with 10 bases left in between. CDR3 size: 13 residues. Germline lookup yields CDR1 MNHNS and CDR2 SASEGT. CDR3 amino acids: CASSDLGVQPQHF. The CDR3 DNA is TGTGCCAGCAGTGATTTAGGAGTCCAGCCCCAGCATTTT.

The V call is TRBV13, the J call TRBJ1-6; weak D call: TRBD1 (6 bases). Germline V gene sequence: CDR1 PRHDT, CDR2 FYEKMQ (reference sequence). V lost 1 base and J 10 bases, leaving 17 bases between the germline ends. The CDR3 totals 16 residues. Written as DNA, the CDR3 is TGTGCCAGCAGCTTAGCGGGGGGGGCTAGCCGATCACCCCTCCACTTT. Protein product: CASSLAGGASRSPLHF.

V usage is TRBV6-1 and J usage is TRBJ1-5, with a possible D match to TRBD1 (5 bases). V shed 4 bases and J shed 1 base, with 8 bases lying between them. Germline V gene data show CDR1 as MNHNS and CDR2 as SASEGT. CDR3 length equals 14 residues. The CDR3 protein is CASSVGRSNQPQHF. CDR3 DNA sequence: TGTGCCAGCAGTGTGGGGCGGAGCAATCAGCCCCAGCATTTT.

The V call is TRBV12-5, the J call TRBJ2-2, with D possibly TRBD1 on 6 matching bases. The CDR3 sequence is 15 residues long. Trimming removed 4 bases from V and 4 bases from J, with 13 bases in between. CDR1 LGHNT and CDR2 FRNRAP come from the germline V gene. CDR3 sequence reads: CASGYGGVGTGELFF. The DNA for the CDR3 is TGTGCTAGTGGTTATGGGGGCGTGGGCACCGGGGAGCTGTTTTTT. The full variable domain, completed using reference TRBV12-5 and TRBJ2-2, is DARVTQTPRHKVTEMGQEVTMRCQPILGHNTVFWYRQTMMQGLELLAYFRNRAPLDDSGMPKDRFSAEMPDATLATLKIQPSEPRDSAVYFCASGYGGVGTGELFFGEGSRLTVL.

The chain has TRBV7-7 and TRBJ1-1, with D unclear. This CDR3 contains 15 residues. Germline CDR1 is SSHAT and CDR2 is FNYEAQ (reference sequence). Trimming shortened V by 5 bases and J by 3 bases, and 16 bases separated the two germline ends. CDR3 DNA sequence: TGTGCCAGCAGCCCGTTTTCAGCCAGCGACACTGAAGCTTTCTTT. Encoded protein: CASSPFSASDTEAFF.